These 26 T cell receptor beta chains came from one sample sequenced in a study of T cell responses to AZD1222 COVID-19 vaccine. The data were produced by immunoSEQ multiplex PCR, yet TCRdb's version contains in-frame clones alone and is incomplete. The sample holds 150,000 or so clones, about nine tenths seen once. The material was peripheral blood, obtained on day 0 of AZD1222 vaccination. Receptors were obtained from an adult in good health.

V usage is TRBV29-1 and J usage is TRBJ1-5, with D unclear. This CDR3 has 14 amino acids. Germline loops: CDR1 SQVTM, CDR2 ANQGSEA. V was shortened by 6 bases and J by 0 bases, with 12 bases between the two germline ends. The CDR3 region is CSVRTDNSNQPQHF. The CDR3 region has the DNA TGCAGCGTAAGAACAGATAATAGCAATCAGCCCCAGCATTTT.

The chain is built from TRBV28 and TRBJ1-2; maybe TRBD1 (5 bases). V was cut by 7 bases and J by 5 bases, with 17 bases left in between. Germline values: CDR1 MDHEN, CDR2 SYDVKM. The CDR3 length is 14 residues. The CDR3 loop is CASTSGAGGYGYTF. CDR3 DNA sequence: TGTGCCAGCACCTCCGGGGCTGGAGGATATGGCTACACCTTC.

J is TRBJ1-5 and V is TRBV15, with 7 bases lining up with TRBD1. The CDR3 covers 14 residues. Losses at the gene ends were 6 bases for V and 6 bases for J; bases not matched to a gene: 8. Germline V gene sequence: CDR1 LNHNV, CDR2 YYDKDF (reference sequence). The CDR3 nucleotides read TGTGCCACCAGTAGCGGACAGGCCAGTCAGCCCCAGCATTTT. This codes for CATSSGQASQPQHF.

CDR3 bases: TGTGCCAGCAGCTTAATGACGGGAACAGATACGCAGTATTTT. Protein product: CASSLMTGTDTQYF. The chain carries TRBV7-3 and TRBJ2-3; possible D gene TRBD2, 5 bases. Trimming took 1 base from V and 3 from J, leaving 8 bases between them. The germline CDR1 and CDR2 sequences are SGHTA and FQGTGA. The CDR3 has 14 residues.

This clone was counted once. This chain uses TRBV30 with TRBJ2-7; D is unclear. This CDR3 has 12 residues. Trimming removed 8 bases from V and 3 bases from J, with 14 bases in between. Germline lookup yields CDR1 GTSNPN and CDR2 SVGIG (reference sequence). The CDR3 DNA reads TGTGCCGCCCACAGATCCAACTACGAGCAGTACTTC. Protein product: CAAHRSNYEQYF. Looking up the rest from reference TRBV30 and TRBJ2-7 gives the full variable domain: SQTIHQWPATLVQPVGSPLSLECTVEGTSNPNLYWYRQAAGRGLQLLFYSVGIGQISSEVPQNLSASRPQDRQFILSSKKLLLSDSGFYLCAAHRSNYEQYFGPGTRLTVT.

This chain connects TRBV19 to TRBJ1-2, with D perhaps TRBD1 (6 bases). Trimming took 5 bases from V and 6 from J, leaving 13 bases between them. This CDR3 contains 13 residues. CDR1 LNHDA and CDR2 SQIVND come from the germline V gene (reference sequence). For the CDR3, the DNA is TGTGCCAGTAGTGTTACAGGGACCCATGGCTACACCTTC. As protein: CASSVTGTHGYTF. Full variable domain (outside the CDR3, taken from reference TRBV19 and TRBJ1-2): DGGITQSPKYLFRKEGQNVTLSCEQNLNHDAMYWYRQDPGQGLRLIYYSQIVNDFQKGDIAEGYSVSREKKESFPLTVTSAQKNPTAFYLCASSVTGTHGYTFGSGTRLTVV.

The chain carries TRBV19 and TRBJ1-2; D not resolved. Trimming took 6 bases from V and 9 from J, leaving 14 bases between them. Germline V gives CDR1 LNHDA, CDR2 SQIVND (reference sequence). The CDR3 runs to 12 residues. The CDR3 DNA follows: TGTGCCAGTAGCGACCTCAGAGCGAGCTACACCTTC. Translated, it gives CASSDLRASYTF.

In its sample, this clone was seen a few times. CDR3 protein: CASSQVSGTGAEGANVLTF. The DNA for the CDR3 is TGCGCCAGCAGCCAAGTATCCGGGACAGGAGCAGAGGGGGCCAACGTCCTGACTTTC. The chain uses TRBV4-3 and TRBJ2-6; 8 nucleotides match TRBD1. The germline gives CDR1 LGHNA, CDR2 YSLEER. The trim removed 1 base at V and 4 bases at J, leaving 12 bases unmatched. This CDR3 has 19 amino acids.

The table lists this clone with a count of one. The J gene is TRBJ1-2, the V gene TRBV28; TRBD1 matches at 8 bases. This CDR3 comprises 14 residues. Germline values: CDR1 MDHEN, CDR2 SYDVKM. The J segment lost 4 bases and the V segment lost 4 bases, leaving 5 bases of the junction unmatched. The CDR3 DNA follows: TGTGCCAGCAGTTGGACAGGGCTAGGCTATGGCTACACCTTC. It codes for CASSWTGLGYGYTF.

The chain links TRBV7-2 to TRBJ1-3, with D possibly being TRBD1 (6 bases). The CDR3 sequence is 16 residues long. Deletions cut 4 bases from V and 2 bases from J, with 15 bases between. The germline V gene has CDR1 SGHTA and CDR2 FQGNSA. The CDR3 loop is CASSSGGHLPGNTIYF. CDR3 sequence (DNA): TGTGCCAGCAGCTCGGGGGGACACTTGCCTGGAAACACCATATATTTT.

The rearrangement links TRBV28 to TRBJ2-2; TRBD1 agrees at 11 bases. This CDR3 has 18 residues. Unmatched junction bases numbered 10, after V lost 5 bases and J lost 2 bases. CDR1 MDHEN and CDR2 SYDVKM come from the germline V gene. The CDR3 sequence is CASSTPAGTGGNTGELFF. The DNA of the CDR3 is TGTGCCAGCAGTACGCCTGCGGGGACAGGGGGTAACACCGGGGAGCTGTTTTTT.

J is TRBJ2-5 and V is TRBV18; D unresolved. V was cut by 3 bases and J by 3 bases, with 8 bases left in between. There are 13 residues in the CDR3. CDR1 is KGHSH, CDR2 LQKENI, per germline. CDR3 loop: CASSPGIEETQYF. CDR3 coding DNA: TGTGCCAGCTCACCGGGGATTGAAGAGACCCAGTACTTC.

This chain links TRBV11-1 with TRBJ1-4; tentative D call: TRBD1 (5 bases). Germline CDR1 SGHAT, CDR2 FQDESV (reference sequence). The V end lost 4 bases, the J end lost 7 bases, and 16 bases lay between the germline ends. CDR3 length: 15 residues. The CDR3 coding sequence is TGTGCCAGCAGCTCTACAGTGCGCGGGACTGAAAAACTGTTTTTT. Translating gives CASSSTVRGTEKLFF. Filled out from reference TRBV11-1 and TRBJ1-4, the complete variable domain reads EAEVAQSPRYKITEKSQAVAFWCDPISGHATLYWYRQILGQGPELLVQFQDESVVDDSQLPKDRFSAERLKGVDSTLKIQPAELGDSAMYLCASSSTVRGTEKLFFGSGTQLSVL.

The chain has TRBV7-9 and TRBJ2-5; no firm D call. Germline V gene sequence: CDR1 SEHNR, CDR2 FQNEAQ (reference sequence). Trimming shortened V by 0 bases and J by 4 bases, and 6 bases separated the two germline ends. This CDR3 region has 13 residues. The chain's CDR3 is CASSLAGLETQYF. Written as DNA, the CDR3 is TGTGCCAGCAGCTTAGCAGGGTTAGAGACCCAGTACTTC.

This chain links TRBV15 with TRBJ2-2; D might be TRBD2 (5 bases). CDR1 and CDR2 from the germline V gene are LNHNV and YYDKDF (reference sequence). Trimming stripped 4 bases from V and 6 bases from J, with 12 bases between. This CDR3 has 14 amino acids. The DNA for the CDR3 is TGTGCCACCAGCATGGTCGGGGAAGCCGGGGAGCTGTTTTTT. The encoded protein is CATSMVGEAGELFF.

This rearrangement joins TRBV10-3 to TRBJ1-3, with a weak D call TRBD1 (5 bases). The V end was cut by 9 bases, the J end by 3 bases, with 12 bases between. CDR1 is ENHRY, CDR2 SYGVKD, per germline. The CDR3 totals 13 residues. The CDR3 DNA reads as TGTGCCATGGCCGGGACCTATGGAAACACCATATATTTT. It encodes CAMAGTYGNTIYF.

The gene calls are TRBV28 and TRBJ1-4, with D possibly being TRBD1 (5 bases). Trimming pared 2 bases from V and 6 bases from J, leaving 13 bases between. From germline, CDR1 is MDHEN and CDR2 SYDVKM. The CDR3 runs 15 residues. The chain's CDR3 is CASSLLPGRYEKLFF. CDR3 DNA sequence: TGTGCCAGCAGTTTACTTCCGGGACGCTATGAAAAACTGTTTTTT.

The chain employs TRBV25-1 and TRBJ2-3; D remains ambiguous. Germline V gene lookup returns CDR1 MGHDK and CDR2 SYGVNS. Trimming removed 3 bases from V and 2 bases from J, with 9 bases in between. This CDR3 has 14 amino acids. CDR3: CASSELDNTDTQYF. In DNA form, the CDR3 reads TGTGCCAGCAGTGAGCTAGACAACACAGATACGCAGTATTTT.

V usage is TRBV28 and J usage is TRBJ1-2; D is uncertain. Trimming left V 1 base short and J 5 bases short, with 14 bases between. Per the germline V gene, CDR1 is MDHEN and CDR2 is SYDVKM. This CDR3 is 15 amino acids long. CDR3 sequence: CASSLLTGKGYGYTF. In nucleotides, the CDR3 is TGTGCCAGCAGTTTATTGACTGGGAAAGGGTATGGCTACACCTTC.

The CDR3 protein is CASSEFGQAYEQYF. The CDR3 nucleotides are TGTGCCAGCAGTGAATTCGGACAAGCCTACGAGCAGTACTTC. The V call is TRBV6-1, the J call TRBJ2-7, with D tentatively TRBD1 (5 bases). CDR3 length equals 14 residues. CDR1 MNHNS and CDR2 SASEGT come from the germline V gene. The germline V and J ends were trimmed by 2 bases and 2 bases, with 10 bases remaining between them.

V and J are TRBV29-1 and TRBJ1-5; a weak D match, TRBD1 (5 bases). The CDR3 totals 13 residues. Trimming removed 7 bases at V and 1 base at J, with 11 bases between. The germline V gene encodes CDR1 SQVTM and CDR2 ANQGSEA. The chain's CDR3 is CSASRGSNQPQHF. The CDR3 DNA follows: TGCAGCGCCTCTAGGGGAAGCAATCAGCCCCAGCATTTT.

This rearrangement joins TRBV24-1 to TRBJ2-2; D uncertain. The CDR3 has 14 amino acids. CDR1 is KGHDR and CDR2 is SFDVKD in the germline V gene. V lost 5 bases and J lost 5, with 11 bases in between. The CDR3 DNA reads as TGTGCCACCAGTGGGACGGGCAGTACCGGGGAGCTGTTTTTT. Amino acid sequence: CATSGTGSTGELFF.

The chain has TRBV28 and TRBJ1-6; D call uncertain. CDR1 and CDR2 from the germline V gene are MDHEN and SYDVKM. The CDR3 has 16 residues. V was clipped by 2 bases and J by 10 bases, with 18 bases between them. CDR3 protein: CASSLRTQPGESPLHF. CDR3 DNA: TGTGCCAGCAGTTTAAGGACGCAACCCGGGGAATCACCCCTCCACTTT.

Concerning this clone: The same CDR3 also results from other DNA sequences found in this sample. The rearrangement joins TRBV18 to TRBJ1-2, with D maybe TRBD1 (6 bases). The CDR3 is made up of 13 amino acids. Germline CDR1 reads KGHSH; CDR2 reads LQKENI. The V end was cut by 3 bases, the J end by 2 bases, with 7 bases between. This chain's CDR3 is CASSPDSNYGYTF. The CDR3 DNA reads TGTGCCAGCTCACCGGACAGCAACTATGGCTACACCTTC.

In this sample, this clone turned up once. The chain uses TRBV7-9 and TRBJ2-1; D not certain. Germline assignment: CDR1 SEHNR and CDR2 FQNEAQ (reference sequence). This CDR3 has 12 residues. Trimming took 3 bases from V and 6 from J, leaving 6 bases between them. The DNA of the CDR3 is TGTGCCAGCAGCTTTTCCAGCAATGAGCAGTTCTTC. The encoded protein is CASSFSSNEQFF.

This rearrangement joins TRBV5-1 to TRBJ1-4; D unresolved. The V gene's germline CDR1 is SGHRS and CDR2 YFSETQ. V lost 4 bases and J lost 8, with 12 bases in between. The CDR3 extends over 13 amino acids. In nucleotides, the CDR3 is TGCGCCAGCAGCGCGACGATGGGGGAAAAACTGTTTTTT. This sequence encodes CASSATMGEKLFF.